This passage covers 5 T cell receptor beta chains from one sample sequenced in a study of shared clonotypes between healthy human individuals (dated by TCRdb to the early 2020s). The library was built by means of the immunoSEQ multiplex PCR assay. TCRdb's version of the immuneACCESS table is confined to in-frame rearrangements and falls short of the full clone set. An unresolved V gene accounts for under half of the shortfall where checked; the remainder is of unknown origin. For this sample the table gives roughly 2 million clones, of which roughly 94% were detected only once. The biggest ten clones account for roughly 1.1% of the sample. For the CD8 naive samples, CD45RO-negative cells were positively selected for CCR7, yielding a CD45RA+CCR7+ population from which TemRA cells were excluded. Sequencing used naive CD8+ T cells sorted from blood. The cell subset or site label of this sample denotes: CD45RA+CCR7+. The source is a man aged 18 to 29 in good health.

The V call is TRBV7-9, the J call TRBJ2-5, with D perhaps assigned TRBD1 or TRBD2 (7 bases each). This CDR3 has 15 amino acids. Per germline, CDR1 SEHNR and CDR2 FQNEAQ (reference sequence). The germline V and J ends were trimmed by 5 bases and 6 bases, with 19 bases remaining between them. The CDR3 region is CASSPRGGGVQTQYF. The CDR3 DNA sequence: TGTGCCAGCAGCCCACGGGGAGGGGGCGTCCAGACCCAGTACTTC. Filled out from reference TRBV7-9 and TRBJ2-5, the complete variable domain reads DTGVSQNPRHKITKRGQNVTFRCDPISEHNRLYWYRQTLGQGPEFLTYFQNEAQLEKSRLLSDRFSAERPKGSFSTLEIQRTEQGDSAMYLCASSPRGGGVQTQYFGPGTRLLVL.

The chain employs TRBV6-5 and TRBJ1-2; D is ambiguous. Germline V gene lookup returns CDR1 MNHEY and CDR2 SVGAGI. The CDR3 has 12 amino acids. With 7 bases removed from V and 5 bases from J, the gap between germline ends came to 11 bases. This chain's CDR3 is CASTEVGYGYTF. The CDR3 bases are TGTGCCAGCACCGAGGTTGGATATGGCTACACCTTC.

In this sample, this clone turned up once. This rearrangement joins TRBV27 to TRBJ2-4; D remains ambiguous. V lost 5 bases, J lost 1 base, and 15 bases lay in between. The CDR3 totals 16 residues. In germline, CDR1 is MNHEY, CDR2 SMNVEV (reference sequence). The CDR3 loop reads CASSPFLVGAKNIQYF. In nucleotides, the CDR3 is TGTGCCAGCAGTCCATTCCTCGTGGGGGCCAAAAACATTCAGTACTTC.

The CDR3: CASSSGTGVMEQYF. The CDR3 coding sequence is TGTGCCAGCAGCTCCGGGACAGGCGTTATGGAGCAGTACTTC. The chain couples TRBV7-9 to TRBJ2-7, with 8 bases identical to TRBD1. J was trimmed by 7 bases and V by 4 bases; bases with no gene match: 9. Germline CDR1 reads SEHNR; CDR2 reads FQNEAQ (reference sequence). The CDR3 consists of 14 residues.

The genes are TRBV2 and TRBJ2-7, with 11 bases matching TRBD1. CDR1 SNHLY and CDR2 FYNNEI come from the germline V gene. The V and J ends lost 8 bases and 0 bases, in that order; junction bases with no gene match: 6. The CDR3 sequence is 15 residues long. CDR3 protein: CASWTGGAGSYEQYF. The DNA for the CDR3 is TGTGCCAGCTGGACAGGGGGCGCGGGCTCCTACGAGCAGTACTTC.